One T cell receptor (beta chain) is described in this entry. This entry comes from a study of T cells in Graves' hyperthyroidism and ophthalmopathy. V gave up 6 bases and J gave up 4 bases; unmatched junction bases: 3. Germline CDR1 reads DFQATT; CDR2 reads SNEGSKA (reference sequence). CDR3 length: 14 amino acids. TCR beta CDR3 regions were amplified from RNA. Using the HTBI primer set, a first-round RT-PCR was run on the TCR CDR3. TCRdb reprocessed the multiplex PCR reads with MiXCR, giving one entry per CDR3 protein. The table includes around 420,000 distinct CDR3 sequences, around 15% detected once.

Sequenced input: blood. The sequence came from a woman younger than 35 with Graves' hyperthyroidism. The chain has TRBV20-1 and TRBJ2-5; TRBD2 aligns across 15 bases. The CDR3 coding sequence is TGCAGTGCCCAGGGACTAGCGGGAGGAGAGACCCAGTACTTC. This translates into CSAQGLAGGETQYF.